Presented here are 15 T cell receptor beta chains from one specimen sequenced in a study of CXCR3-negative and CXCR3-positive naive CD8 T cells. In preparing the TRB cDNA libraries, 5' RACE with UMI labels was used. TCRdb derives one entry per CDR3 protein from the 5' RACE reads, leaving out DNA. The sample has roughly 39,000 distinct CDR3 sequences. The sample was memory CD8+ T cells from blood. The receptors shown here come from a human donor in good health. Some clones in this sample may be carry-over from other donors' samples.

The genes are TRBV27 and TRBJ1-2; TCRdb outputs TRBD1, but without DNA this stays unchecked. CDR1 MNHEY and CDR2 SMNVEV come from the germline V gene (reference sequence). The CDR3 is made up of 13 amino acids. The CDR3 spells CASSPRSVGGYTF.

The V call is TRBV27, the J call TRBJ2-7; the TCRdb call, TRBD2, lacks DNA for checking. Per germline, CDR1 MNHEY and CDR2 SMNVEV (reference sequence). The CDR3 contains 14 residues. CDR3 amino acids: CASSPSRAGYEQYF.

This sequence joins TRBV15 and TRBJ2-2; the D call of TRBD1 rests on TCRdb alone, since no DNA is present to check it. In germline, CDR1 is LNHNV, CDR2 YYDKDF (reference sequence). This CDR3 has 14 residues. The CDR3: CATNRDQNTGELFF.

The chain joins TRBV12-3 or TRBV12-4 to TRBJ1-2. The length of the CDR3 is 13 residues. The CDR3 loop is CASSFGVTKGYTF.

This chain uses TRBV20-1 with TRBJ1-1; with no DNA, the TCRdb D assignment of TRBD1 cannot be verified. The CDR3 runs to 13 residues. The V gene's germline CDR1 is DFQATT and CDR2 SNEGSKA (reference sequence). The CDR3 is CSAWTGLNTEAFF.

The chain links TRBV12-3 or TRBV12-4 to TRBJ1-2; TCRdb's D call of TRBD1 is untestable without DNA. The CDR3 extends over 13 amino acids. CDR3 amino acids: CASSLSPVYGYTF.

This clonotype is classed as medium-sized by frequency. This chain joins TRBV10-1 and TRBJ1-6. The CDR3 contains 15 residues. Germline CDR1 WNHNN, CDR2 SYGVQD (reference sequence). CDR3 sequence reads: CASRLRSSYNSPLHF.

This rearrangement joins TRBV5-5 to TRBJ2-7; TCRdb designates TRBD1, a call that cannot be tested without DNA. Germline CDR1 reads SGHKS; CDR2 reads YYEKEE (reference sequence). The CDR3 loop spans 14 amino acids. CDR3 amino acids: CASDPGTGPYEQYF.

J is TRBJ2-7 and V is TRBV6-5; TCRdb's D gene call, TRBD2, goes unchecked for lack of DNA. CDR3 length equals 15 residues. CDR1 and CDR2 (germline): MNHEY, SVGAGI. This CDR3 reads CASSGTSGGADEQYF.

This chain uses TRBV6-2 or TRBV6-3 with TRBJ2-5; TCRdb names TRBD2, which stays unverified in the absence of DNA. The length of the CDR3 is 16 residues. Germline assignment: CDR1 MNHEY and CDR2 SVGEGT. The CDR3 spells CASSWIAGGYQETQYF.

This chain uses TRBV6-2 or TRBV6-3 with TRBJ2-1. The CDR3 is made up of 19 amino acids. Germline V gene data show CDR1 as MNHEY and CDR2 as SVGEGT. The chain's CDR3 is CASSYNLGSFGFSYNEQFF.

V and J are TRBV20-1 and TRBJ1-1. Looked up from germline, CDR1 is DFQATT and CDR2 is SNEGSKA (reference sequence). This CDR3 has 15 amino acids. This CDR3 is CSAIRWAGLNTEAFF.

The chain uses TRBV28 and TRBJ1-2. CDR1 MDHEN and CDR2 SYDVKM come from the germline V gene. The CDR3 is 11 residues long. Here the CDR3 reads CASSNFYGYTF.

V usage is TRBV20-1 and J usage is TRBJ2-7; TCRdb reports TRBD2, a call that lacks DNA to check it against. Looked up from germline, CDR1 is DFQATT and CDR2 is SNEGSKA (reference sequence). The CDR3 runs to 15 residues. CDR3 sequence: CSARDITSSNDEQYF.

The rearrangement uses TRBV29-1 and TRBJ2-5; the D gene TCRdb calls, TRBD1, cannot be checked with no DNA. The CDR3 extends over 14 amino acids. Germline loops: CDR1 SQVTM, CDR2 ANQGSEA. CDR3 region: CSVEEGREEGTQYF.